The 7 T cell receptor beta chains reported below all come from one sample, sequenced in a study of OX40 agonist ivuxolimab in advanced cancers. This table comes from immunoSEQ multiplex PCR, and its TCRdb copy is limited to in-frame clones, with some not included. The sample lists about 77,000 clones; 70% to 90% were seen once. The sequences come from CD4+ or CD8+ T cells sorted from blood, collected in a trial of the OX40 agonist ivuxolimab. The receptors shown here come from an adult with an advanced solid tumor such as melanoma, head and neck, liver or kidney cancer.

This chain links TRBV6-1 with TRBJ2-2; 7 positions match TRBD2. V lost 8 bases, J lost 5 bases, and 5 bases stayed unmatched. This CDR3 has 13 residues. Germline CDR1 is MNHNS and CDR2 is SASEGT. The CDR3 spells CASGEGVTGELFF. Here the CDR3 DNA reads TGTGCCAGCGGGGAGGGAGTTACCGGGGAGCTGTTTTTT.

The CDR3: CASKPPTGGSYGYTF. The CDR3 nucleotides read TGTGCCAGCAAACCTCCTACAGGGGGCAGCTATGGCTACACCTTC. The chain couples TRBV6-6 to TRBJ1-2; TRBD1 matches 9 bases. The V and J ends lost 7 bases and 4 bases, in that order; junction bases with no gene match: 10. The CDR3 totals 15 residues. Germline lookup yields CDR1 MNHNY and CDR2 SVGAGI (reference sequence).

CDR3: CASSLGAGYGYTF. The DNA for the CDR3 is TGTGCCAGCAGCCTAGGGGCAGGCTATGGCTACACCTTC. The chain has TRBV9 and TRBJ1-2; the D gene is possibly TRBD1 (5 bases). The CDR3 length is 13 residues. V was clipped by 4 bases and J by 4 bases, with 11 bases between them. Germline loops: CDR1 SGDLS, CDR2 YYNGEE. The complete variable domain, with remaining parts taken from reference TRBV9 and TRBJ1-2, reads DSGVTQTPKHLITATGQRVTLRCSPRSGDLSVYWYQQSLDQGLQFLIQYYNGEERAKGNILERFSAQQFPDLHSELNLSSLELGDSALYFCASSLGAGYGYTFGSGTRLTVV.

The CDR3 here is CASSLGGSSYEQYF. The CDR3, as DNA: TGTGCCAGCAGCTTGGGTGGGTCTTCCTACGAGCAGTACTTC. The chain employs TRBV5-8 and TRBJ2-7; D call uncertain. The germline gives CDR1 SGHTS, CDR2 YDEGEE. CDR3 length: 14 amino acids. V lost 0 bases to trimming and J lost 1 base, with 8 bases between them.

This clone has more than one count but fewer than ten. The CDR3 DNA reads as TGTGCCAGCAGCCCCAGACCGAGCTTGATTGGAAACACCATATATTTT. This translates into CASSPRPSLIGNTIYF. V usage is TRBV14 and J usage is TRBJ1-3; D not resolved. From germline, CDR1 is SGHDN and CDR2 FVKESK. The CDR3 length is 16 residues. Deletions cut 4 bases from V and 3 bases from J, with 16 bases between.

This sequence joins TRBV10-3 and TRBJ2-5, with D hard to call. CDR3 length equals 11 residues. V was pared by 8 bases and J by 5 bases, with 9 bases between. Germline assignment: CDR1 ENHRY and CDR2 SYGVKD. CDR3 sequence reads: CAIGGGETQYF. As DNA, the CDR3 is TGTGCCATCGGCGGTGGGGAGACCCAGTACTTC.

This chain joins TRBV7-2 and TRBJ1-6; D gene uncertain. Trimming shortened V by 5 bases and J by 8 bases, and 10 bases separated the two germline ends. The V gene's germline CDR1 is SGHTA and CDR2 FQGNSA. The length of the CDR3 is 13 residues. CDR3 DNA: TGTGCCAGCAGCCCCTTGCGGGATTCACCCCTCCACTTT. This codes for CASSPLRDSPLHF.